This TCR beta chain was recorded in a study of T-cell reconstitution after alpha-beta-depleted transplantation in children (dated by TCRdb to 2016 to 2017). Turning to the overall study: T-cell immune reconstitution after TCRalphabeta/CD19-depleted allogeneic hematopoietic cell transplantation in children was quantitatively tracked in the study by means of TCR repertoire profiling.

This specimen's treatment or condition label, interpreted: allogeneic hematopoietic cell transplantation with graft depleted of TCRalphabeta T cells and CD19 B cells. Transplant recipients were children who received TCRalphabeta/CD19-depleted allogeneic hematopoietic cell grafts. The method behind the library was PCR. The sequencer was an Illumina HiSeq 2500. To normalize quantification of the TCRbeta repertoire, the TCR libraries were built with molecular barcoding that relied on unique molecular identifiers. The raw public data were reprocessed by TCRdb itself: fastp quality trimming at Q25, MiXCR clonotype calling, in-frame beta chains only. For every CDR3 protein sequence, its rows merge into one entry that carries the most common genes and DNA. The sample contains around 300,000 distinct CDR3 sequences, about a quarter of them found a single time. Roughly 9.7% of the sample is taken by the ten largest.

The investigation overall reported the following: In some patients, high TCRbeta diversity at day 60 was attributed to recipient T cells and intrathymic progenitors that had survived conditioning. About two months after transplant, the apparently early recovery of alphabetaT-cell counts reportedly depended on just several hundred clones that had expanded rapidly and came from non-depleted graft cells. Over subsequent months, a decline in hyperexpanded clone frequencies was noted, and after one year, T-cell counts and TCRbeta diversity were mostly ascribed to newly produced T cells.

This clonotype appeared many times. There is no known antigen for this receptor. Base qualities are not recorded, but no much larger clone differs from it by a single base. The clonotype was recovered from a male patient aged 10-17 years who had a stem cell transplant for acute lymphoblastic leukemia, so the T cells may come from the graft donor. Sequenced here: PBMCs, mostly from graft donor cells, sampled 180 days after TCRalphabeta/CD19-depleted stem cell transplant.

The CDR3 protein: CASSLAGGTANTEAFF. The bases are TGCGCCAGCAGCTTGGCGGGCGGGACCGCGAACACTGAAGCTTTCTTT. The rearranged segments are TRBV5-1 and TRBJ1-1; TRBD1 is possibly the D segment (5 matching bases). There are 16 amino acids in the CDR3, from cysteine to phenylalanine inclusive. Of all the DNA, just the CDR3 is kept, 48 bases in frame from base 1. From a lookup of the germline V gene, CDR1 and CDR2 are SGHRS and YFSETQ. V lost 0 bases and J lost 1 base; the stretch between them is 13 bases long. Supplemented by the reference TRBV5-1 and TRBJ1-1 proteins around the CDR3, the complete variable domain is KAGVTQTPRYLIKTRGQQVTLSCSPISGHRSVSWYQQTPGQGLQFLFEYFSETQRNKGNFPGRFSGRQFSNSRSEMNVSTLELGDSALYLCASSLAGGTANTEAFFGQGTRLTVV.